This entry lists 20 T cell receptor beta chains sequenced from one sample in a study of blood T cell repertoires in COVID-19. Produced via immunoSEQ multiplex PCR; TCRdb's table is partial and in-frame only. Here the sample spans 150,000 to 200,000 clones, around four fifths being singletons. Sequencing was performed on PBMCs or T cells enriched from blood (not recorded which). These receptors were collected from a man between 65 and 79 years old who had been exposed to COVID-19.

The chain employs TRBV7-8 and TRBJ1-6, with 11 bases matching TRBD1. Trimming at V came to 4 bases and at J to 9 bases, leaving 5 bases not matched to a gene. Looked up from germline, CDR1 is SGHVS and CDR2 is FQNEAQ. The CDR3 runs to 15 residues. The CDR3: CASSSGTGGFSPLHF. CDR3 DNA: TGTGCCAGCAGCTCGGGGACAGGGGGATTTTCACCCCTCCACTTT.

V and J are TRBV7-9 and TRBJ2-7; 7 nucleotides match TRBD1. This CDR3 is built from 14 residues. Germline V gene lookup returns CDR1 SEHNR and CDR2 FQNEAQ (reference sequence). After removal of 4 bases from V and 4 bases from J, the junction contained 7 bases not matched to a gene. The CDR3 sequence is CASSSDRRFYEQYF. The CDR3 coding sequence is TGTGCCAGCAGCTCGGACAGGAGATTTTACGAGCAGTACTTC.

This chain uses TRBV18 with TRBJ2-5; maybe TRBD2 (6 bases). The CDR3 length is 13 residues. In germline, CDR1 is KGHSH, CDR2 LQKENI. V was clipped by 5 bases and J by 2 bases, with 9 bases between them. The CDR3 bases are TGTGCCAGCTCATCGGGGACTCAAGAGACCCAGTACTTC. Amino acids: CASSSGTQETQYF. The full variable domain, completed using reference TRBV18 and TRBJ2-5, is NAGVMQNPRHLVRRRGQEARLRCSPMKGHSHVYWYRQLPEEGLKFMVYLQKENIIDESGMPKERFSAEFPKEGPSILRIQQVVRGDSAAYFCASSSGTQETQYFGPGTRLLVL.

The sample holds one count of this clone. The chain uses TRBV10-2 and TRBJ1-1, with 7 bases fitting TRBD1. The CDR3 consists of 12 residues. CDR1 and CDR2 from the germline V gene are WSHSY and SAAADI. Trimming cost V 7 bases and J 5 bases; bases outside gene matches: 4. This chain's CDR3 is CASTQGRTEAFF. CDR3 coding DNA: TGCGCCAGCACACAGGGGCGGACTGAAGCTTTCTTT.

The gene calls are TRBV7-8 and TRBJ2-3, with a weak D call TRBD2 (7 bases). From germline, CDR1 is SGHVS and CDR2 FQNEAQ. The CDR3 has 16 amino acids. V lost 6 bases, J lost 0 bases, and 16 bases lay in between. The CDR3 DNA is TGTGCCAGCAGTCTCAAGCGGGACACCAGCACAGATACGCAGTATTTT. This translates into CASSLKRDTSTDTQYF. Drawing the rest from reference TRBV7-8 and TRBJ2-3, the complete variable domain is GAGVSQSPRYKVAKRGQDVALRCDPISGHVSLFWYQQALGQGPEFLTYFQNEAQLDKSGLPSDRFFAERPEGSVSTLKIQRTQQEDSAVYLCASSLKRDTSTDTQYFGPGTRLTVL.

The genes are TRBV18 and TRBJ1-2, with no clear D. From germline, CDR1 is KGHSH and CDR2 LQKENI. The V end was cut by 2 bases, the J end by 3 bases, with 7 bases between. The CDR3 runs to 13 residues. CDR3 DNA: TGTGCCAGCTCACCAGGGGAGTACTATGGCTACACCTTC. It codes for CASSPGEYYGYTF.

The rearrangement uses TRBV28 and TRBJ2-1; weak D call: TRBD2 (5 bases). Germline-derived CDR1 and CDR2 are MDHEN and SYDVKM. The V end was cut by 10 bases, the J end by 0 bases, with 19 bases between. The CDR3 totals 16 residues. The CDR3 protein is CATTPRAPLSYNEQFF. The CDR3 bases are TGTGCCACCACCCCGAGGGCCCCTCTCTCCTACAATGAGCAGTTCTTC.

In nucleotides, the CDR3 is TGTGCCAGCAGTTTCAATAGCGGGAGGACAGATACGCAGTATTTT. It specifies CASSFNSGRTDTQYF. This rearrangement joins TRBV27 to TRBJ2-3, with TRBD2 identical over 10 bases. The germline V gene encodes CDR1 MNHEY and CDR2 SMNVEV (reference sequence). This CDR3 region has 15 residues. J lost 3 bases, V lost 3 bases, and 3 bases had no gene match.

V gene TRBV7-9 combines with J gene TRBJ2-6; TRBD2 might be the D (6 bases). The CDR3 is 17 residues long. Germline V gives CDR1 SEHNR, CDR2 FQNEAQ (reference sequence). V was trimmed by 0 bases and J by 0 bases, leaving 9 bases between them. CDR3 sequence: CASSLATRNSGANVLTF. In DNA, the CDR3 is TGTGCCAGCAGCTTAGCGACTAGGAACTCTGGGGCCAACGTCCTGACTTTC.

V gene TRBV10-2 combines with J gene TRBJ1-4, with a possible D match to TRBD1 (5 bases). Germline CDR1 WSHSY, CDR2 SAAADI. The CDR3 is 15 amino acids. Trimming took 1 base from V and 6 from J, leaving 12 bases between them. CDR3 protein: CASSEWGERYEKLFF. CDR3 bases: TGCGCCAGCAGTGAGTGGGGGGAACGATATGAAAAACTGTTTTTT.

This clone was seen just once. The CDR3 here is CASSSLGSGVAGYTF. CDR3 sequence (DNA): TGTGCCAGCAGTTCCCTCGGGTCAGGGGTTGCTGGCTACACCTTC. V usage is TRBV27 and J usage is TRBJ1-2; D is possibly TRBD1 (6 bases). V lost 4 bases, J lost 7 bases, and 19 bases lay in between. This CDR3 has 15 amino acids. CDR1 and CDR2 from the germline V gene are MNHEY and SMNVEV (reference sequence).

This rearrangement joins TRBV5-5 to TRBJ1-2; D is ambiguous. Trimming shortened V by 0 bases and J by 4 bases, and 13 bases separated the two germline ends. CDR1 and CDR2 from the germline V gene are SGHKS and YYEKEE (reference sequence). CDR3 length: 15 amino acids. The CDR3 sequence: CASSLAASVLYGYTF. CDR3 in DNA: TGTGCCAGCAGCTTGGCCGCCAGTGTCCTCTATGGCTACACCTTC.

The CDR3 DNA is TGTGCCAGCAGTGAAACAGGGCTCAGGGAGCAGTTCTTC. It yields the protein CASSETGLREQFF. The V gene is TRBV6-1, the J gene TRBJ2-1; a possible D gene is TRBD1 (6 bases). The CDR3 extends over 13 amino acids. The V and J ends lost 2 bases and 10 bases respectively, with 12 bases between them. The germline V gene encodes CDR1 MNHNS and CDR2 SASEGT.

The count of this clone is one. Other DNA sequences in this sample translate to the same CDR3. The chain is built from TRBV5-1 and TRBJ1-1, with D perhaps matching TRBD1 (5 bases). From germline, CDR1 is SGHRS and CDR2 YFSETQ. The ends were cut back, 0 bases at V and 3 bases at J, with 9 bases in the middle. This CDR3 contains 14 residues. The CDR3 DNA follows: TGCGCCAGCAGCTTGGTTCAAGGGGACACTGAAGCTTTCTTT. This sequence encodes CASSLVQGDTEAFF. Filled out from reference TRBV5-1 and TRBJ1-1, the complete variable domain reads KAGVTQTPRYLIKTRGQQVTLSCSPISGHRSVSWYQQTPGQGLQFLFEYFSETQRNKGNFPGRFSGRQFSNSRSEMNVSTLELGDSALYLCASSLVQGDTEAFFGQGTRLTVV.

This chain connects TRBV19 to TRBJ1-1; perhaps TRBD1 as D (5 bases). This CDR3 contains 13 residues. The V and J ends lost 3 bases and 7 bases respectively, with 12 bases between them. Germline-derived CDR1 and CDR2 are LNHDA and SQIVND (reference sequence). The CDR3 DNA sequence: TGTGCCAGTAGTATTATGGTGGGGGGTGAAGCTTTCTTT. It specifies CASSIMVGGEAFF.

The rearrangement uses TRBV20-1 and TRBJ1-1; tentative D call: TRBD1 (5 bases). Germline V lookup: CDR1 DFQATT, CDR2 SNEGSKA (reference sequence). Trimming stripped 5 bases from V and 1 base from J, with 5 bases between. This CDR3 spans 11 amino acids. The DNA for the CDR3 is TGCAGTGCTCAGGGGAACACTGAAGCTTTCTTT. As protein: CSAQGNTEAFF.

This clone occurred a few times. The chain combines TRBV5-4 with TRBJ1-6; D call uncertain. This CDR3 is built from 17 residues. Trimming cost V 0 bases and J 10 bases, with 20 bases left between them. Germline V gene lookup returns CDR1 SGHNT and CDR2 YYREEE (reference sequence). CDR3 protein: CASSLGAPVTRNSPLHF. The DNA for the CDR3 is TGTGCCAGCAGCTTGGGGGCCCCGGTGACCAGGAACTCACCCCTCCACTTT. Supplemented by reference TRBV5-4 and TRBJ1-6, the full variable domain reads ETGVTQSPTHLIKTRGQQVTLRCSSQSGHNTVSWYQQALGQGPQFIFQYYREEENGRGNFPPRFSGLQFPNYSSELNVNALELDDSALYLCASSLGAPVTRNSPLHFGNGTRLTVT.

The J gene is TRBJ1-2, the V gene TRBV19, with D perhaps TRBD1 (5 bases). Trimming took off 6 bases at V and 0 bases at J, with 14 bases between the two ends. Looked up from germline, CDR1 is LNHDA and CDR2 is SQIVND (reference sequence). This CDR3 is 15 amino acids long. CDR3 residues: CASSPQKGTNYGYTF. CDR3 bases: TGTGCCAGTAGCCCTCAGAAGGGGACTAACTATGGCTACACCTTC. Full variable domain (missing parts from reference TRBV19 and TRBJ1-2): DGGITQSPKYLFRKEGQNVTLSCEQNLNHDAMYWYRQDPGQGLRLIYYSQIVNDFQKGDIAEGYSVSREKKESFPLTVTSAQKNPTAFYLCASSPQKGTNYGYTFGSGTRLTVV.

The rearrangement joins TRBV5-1 to TRBJ2-7; a weak D match, TRBD1 (6 bases). The V gene lost 4 bases and the J gene lost 2 bases, with 13 bases spanning the gap. The V gene's germline CDR1 is SGHRS and CDR2 YFSETQ. The CDR3 contains 14 residues. Written as DNA, the CDR3 is TGCGCCAGCAGCCCCCGGGACACCGCCTACGAGCAGTACTTC. Its translation is CASSPRDTAYEQYF. Full variable domain (remainder filled in from reference TRBV5-1 and TRBJ2-7): KAGVTQTPRYLIKTRGQQVTLSCSPISGHRSVSWYQQTPGQGLQFLFEYFSETQRNKGNFPGRFSGRQFSNSRSEMNVSTLELGDSALYLCASSPRDTAYEQYFGPGTRLTVT.

V usage is TRBV28 and J usage is TRBJ1-1; maybe TRBD1 (5 bases). Germline V gene sequence: CDR1 MDHEN, CDR2 SYDVKM. This CDR3 is 17 amino acids long. V was pared by 5 bases and J by 3 bases, with 22 bases between. The CDR3 is CASSQTGLWGEDTEAFF. For the CDR3, the DNA is TGTGCCAGCAGTCAGACGGGACTCTGGGGGGAGGACACTGAAGCTTTCTTT.